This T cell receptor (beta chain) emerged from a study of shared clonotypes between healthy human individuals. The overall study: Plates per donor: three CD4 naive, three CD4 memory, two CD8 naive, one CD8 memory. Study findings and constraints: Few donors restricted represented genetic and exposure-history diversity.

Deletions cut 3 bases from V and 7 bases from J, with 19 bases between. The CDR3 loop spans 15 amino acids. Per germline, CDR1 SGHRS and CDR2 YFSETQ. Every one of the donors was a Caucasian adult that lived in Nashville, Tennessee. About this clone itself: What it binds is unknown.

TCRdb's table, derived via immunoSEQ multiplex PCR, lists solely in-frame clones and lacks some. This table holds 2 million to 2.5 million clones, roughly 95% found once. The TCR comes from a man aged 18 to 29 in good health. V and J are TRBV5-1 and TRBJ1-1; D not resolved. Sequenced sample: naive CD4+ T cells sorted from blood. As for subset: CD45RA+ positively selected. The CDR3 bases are TGCGCCAGCAGCTCCAAGCCGGGGATAGAGGGTGAAGCTTTCTTT. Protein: CASSSKPGIEGEAFF. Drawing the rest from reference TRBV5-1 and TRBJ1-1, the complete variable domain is KAGVTQTPRYLIKTRGQQVTLSCSPISGHRSVSWYQQTPGQGLQFLFEYFSETQRNKGNFPGRFSGRQFSNSRSEMNVSTLELGDSALYLCASSSKPGIEGEAFFGQGTRLTVV.